The present T cell receptor (beta chain) was sequenced within a study of blood T cell repertoires in COVID-19. This table comes from immunoSEQ multiplex PCR, and its TCRdb copy is limited to in-frame clones, with some not included. The sample records some 39,000 clones, about 85% being singletons. The CDR3 consists of 13 residues. Trimming stripped 8 bases from V and 0 bases from J, with 11 bases between. This clonotype was sampled from a man in his sixties with acute or convalescent COVID-19. The source material was peripheral blood. The V and J genes are TRBV12-3 or TRBV12-4 and TRBJ2-7; possibly TRBD2 for D (6 bases). The CDR3 spells CASAGLSSYEQYF. The CDR3 bases are TGTGCCAGCGCGGGACTTAGCTCCTACGAGCAGTACTTC.